This T cell receptor beta chain came from a study of T cell repertoires in cytomegalovirus infection. Study-wide context: An indication of both CMV infection and matching HLA type came from public TCR beta signatures.

TCRdb recomputed calls from the reads with MiXCR, one row per CDR3 protein. The sample contains under 850,000 distinct CDR3 sequences, under 40% of which appear only once. Regarding this clonotype: Its antigen is undetermined.

Regarding the study as a whole: HLA-C-restricted CMV clonotypes gave the most frequent clonotype in two of eight donors.

What was sequenced was PBMCs. The TCR comes from a human donor in good health (CMV status not recorded). Some clones in this sample may be carry-over from other donors' samples.

In nucleotides, the CDR3 is TGTGCCAGCAGTTTTGGACAGGGGGCGTATGAAAAACTGTTTTTT. Protein: CASSFGQGAYEKLFF. The rearrangement joins TRBV27 to TRBJ1-4; 11 bases agree with TRBD1. Germline V gene sequence: CDR1 MNHEY, CDR2 SMNVEV (reference sequence). V shed 3 bases and J 6 bases; nucleotides not matched to a gene: 3. The CDR3 is made up of 15 amino acids. Full variable domain (missing parts from reference TRBV27 and TRBJ1-4): EAQVTQNPRYLITVTGKKLTVTCSQNMNHEYMSWYRQDPGLGLRQIYYSMNVEVTDKGDVPEGYKVSRKEKRNFPLILESPSPNQTSLYFCASSFGQGAYEKLFFGSGTQLSVL.